This T cell receptor (beta chain) is from a study of blood T cell repertoires in COVID-19. About the research overall: In each case, the material was cDNA or gDNA derived from T cells, B-cell-depleted T cells, or PBMCs.

Method: immunoSEQ multiplex PCR; TCRdb's copy keeps in-frame clones and lacks some. The sample records about 210,000 clones, around 88% being singletons. Across about two dozen US areas, participants ranged in age from roughly 18 to 95 years. Specimen: PBMCs or T cells enriched from blood (not recorded which). This TCR derives from a woman in her 30s who had been exposed to COVID-19.

This CDR3 is CASSFSAGERSDTQYF. CDR3 bases: TGTGCCAGCAGCTTCTCGGCAGGGGAGAGGTCAGATACGCAGTATTTT. The rearrangement links TRBV7-9 to TRBJ2-3; D is perhaps TRBD1 (6 bases). The CDR3 has 16 amino acids. Deletions cut 3 bases from V and 4 bases from J, with 17 bases between. Germline values: CDR1 SEHNR, CDR2 FQNEAQ (reference sequence).